The source of this T cell receptor beta chain is a study of cytomegalovirus exposure and HLA in healthy donors (dated by TCRdb to 2016 to 2017). Looking at the study overall: According to an earlier analysis of several hundred of the donors, about 179 million T cells yielded roughly 110 million unique TCR beta sequences and about 300 Gb of sequence data. Of the 300 to 500 genotyped donors, approximately 81% were placed in the genetic ancestry cluster associated with self-reported Caucasian donors. Rather than drawing on any new phenotypic data, the later analysis identified candidate immune exposures from TCR beta sequences and the way those sequences occurred across donors. A later analysis re-analyzed previously published TCR beta repertoires from 666 donors and added high-resolution HLA genotyping to study TCR occurrence patterns. To decide whether each TCR beta V gene segment behaved as functional or pseudogenic, an earlier analysis of 587 of the donors relied on high-throughput TCR beta sequencing. Alongside the repertoire data, information on donor age, sex, ethnicity and CMV serostatus was compiled. The study aimed to test whether signatures of past pathogen exposure could be identified by cataloging public T cell receptors. HLA typing covered class I and class II loci at four-digit resolution. In a later genetic analysis, genome-wide SNP genotypes for about 55% of the roughly 700 donors were used, and that subset was treated as a discovery cohort. In addition to the first cohort of 666 subjects, a separate validation cohort of 130 or so different subjects was used. Among roughly 400 genotyped donors of the cohort, an average of approximately 240,000 unique TCR beta nucleotide sequences was sequenced per donor, of which about 18% were non-productive. All discovery cohort repertoires had been generated using a single sequencing platform. Roughly five DR-DQ haplotypes were handled as single units for association and clustering, since linkage in the cohort was strong. The study profiled the T cell repertoires of 550 to 700 subjects by immunosequencing and related them to cytomegalovirus serostatus. An early release covering more than 500 HLA-typed donors comprised 250 to 350 gigabases of sequencing data and 65 million to 100 million unique TCR sequences. High-throughput TCR immunosequencing, statistical association of individual TCRs with disease status, and machine learning were combined to predict cytomegalovirus infection status. Typing coverage differed by locus: A, B, C, DRB1 and DQB1 were typed in roughly 629-630 donors, DQA1 in about 550, DPA1 in some 600, and DPB1 in just under 480.

The library came from the immunoSEQ multiplex PCR assay. For the multiplex PCR, a mixture combining 60 forward primers for TCR Vbeta segments and 13 reverse primers for TCR Jbeta segments was used. Amplification of the CDR3 region of rearranged TCR beta genes was performed with a multiplex PCR assay on genomic DNA. Amplified TCR beta libraries were sequenced as 87-base-pair reads on the Illumina HiSeq System. In the original analysis: Across the 666 repertoires, a later analysis counted 78 million or so unique TCR beta chains, roughly 11 million of which were shared by at least two donors. To remove PCR and sequencing errors, raw reads were error-corrected and collapsed into unique sequences using a nearest-neighbor algorithm that merged closely related sequences. CDR3 sequences were aligned to IMGT reference sequences to assign V, D and J gene segments. For a sequence to be retained, a match of at least six nucleotides to both a V gene segment and a J gene segment was required. Rearrangements were called productive when the CDR3 lacked stop codons and stayed in frame with V and J; all others were non-productive. Following IMGT convention, CDR3 was defined as the stretch from the second conserved V-encoded cysteine up to the conserved J-encoded phenylalanine. The earlier analysis of 587 of the donors excluded sequences that lacked an unambiguous match to a single V gene segment. In an earlier analysis of 587 of the donors, a V segment was called functional when productive rearrangements were above 56.7%, and segregating when the standard deviation between donors exceeded 5%. A statistical classification framework was built to diagnose cytomegalovirus status from the catalog of TCR beta chain sequences. In a later analysis, TCR nucleotide sequences were compared against IMGT/GENE-DB human TR gene sequences so that V and J genes could be assigned. Using the TCRdist pipeline, a later analysis assigned CDR3 sequences along with most-parsimonious VDJ recombination scenarios. A later analysis defined each TCR beta chain by its CDR3 amino acid sequence plus V-gene family, and excluded reads lacking a unique V-gene family. As a way to deal with suspected cross-contamination and a sequencing artifact, a later analysis dropped hundreds of nucleotide sequences that were highly shared and had low generation probability. For each public chain, a later analysis derived a clonal expansion index from normalized ranks of inferred template counts within each repertoire. Generation probabilities in a later analysis came from a VDJ recombination model fitted to out-of-frame rearrangements, and those results were checked against IGoR. In a later analysis, hypergeometric tests were used to score TCR-TCR, TCR-HLA and TCR-CMV co-occurrence, with a repertoire-size bias correction applied to TCR pairs. To estimate false discovery rates, a later analysis permuted the HLA or CMV assignments 20 times. In a later analysis, co-occurring TCRs were grouped using DBSCAN, with TCRdist sequence similarity added in when clustering inside HLA-allele-positive subsets. Repertoires with fewer than 30,000 or more than 120,000 public chains, plus five repertoires with anomalous nucleotide sharing, were excluded from co-occurrence clustering. In its TCRdb copy, this immuneACCESS table keeps in-frame sequences only and misses some clones. Where compared with another copy, unresolved V genes explain less than half of these, and the others have no known cause. The V and J calls and clone size come from that table; D and trimming were worked out from the DNA. The sample data list 200,000 to 250,000 clones, and about 89% of these were observed just once. The ten largest make up about 1% of the sample.

The cohort consisted of 600 to 750 healthy bone marrow donors. Cohort members were all nominally healthy when sampled, although unrecorded immune exposures were likely present. The donor tested CMV seronegative and was one of the 352 seronegative cohort members. Every donor gave a peripheral blood sample, and the peripheral blood mononuclear cells from that sample were used for TCR beta sequencing. Genomic DNA extraction from the blood cell samples was performed with the Qiagen DNeasy Blood Extraction Kit. General study outcomes and caveats: A later analysis found that TCR association rates varied across HLA loci, with DRB1 alleles showing the most associated TCRs and HLA-C alleles the fewest. The 87-base-pair reads could not distinguish some IMGT-functional V segments, including TRBV6-2 and TRBV6-3, so those segments were excluded. In an earlier analysis of about 550 of the donors, most TCR beta V segments were observed in productive rearrangements about 87% or about 30% of the time, broadly matching IMGT annotations. A total of fewer than 200 TCR beta chains were listed by the study as associated with cytomegalovirus. Roughly uniform sequencing depth across donors was assumed in presence/absence analyses, although this assumption may not hold. The classifier was reported to diagnose cytomegalovirus status with high specificity and sensitivity in both the original and validation cohorts. Only TCR beta chains were sequenced in this cohort, and the absence of alpha or paired-chain data limited detectable features. In vitro tests confirmed that a few of the cytomegalovirus-associated TCR beta chains recognize cytomegalovirus antigens. Strong co-occurrence of HLA alleles, especially DR and DQ, made assigning TCR associations to individual alleles difficult. Because some donors lacked HLA typing at each locus, the association tests relied only on the typed subset. Because counts were too low, 15 to 20 rarely observed V segments, including chromosome 9 orphons, were excluded from the earlier analysis of 587 of the donors. Correlated functional status among segregating V segments might be attributable to linkage disequilibrium, but an unknown experimental factor could not be ruled out. In a later analysis, HLA-associated TCR beta chains were found to be more clonally expanded and to have lower generation probabilities than equally common non-associated chains. According to a later analysis, most CMV-associated TCR beta chains appeared to be HLA-restricted, and the HLA associations seemed to be driven largely by CMV exposure. According to a later analysis, parvovirus B19, influenza, CMV and Epstein-Barr virus appeared linked to several top co-occurrence clusters. Most TCR sequences were seen in very few donors, while some public TCRs were found in many individuals. The authors suggested that the approach could potentially be extended to other disease states and immunological phenotypes. Immune exposure information for the cohort was limited to CMV serostatus. A further reported finding was that TCR beta sequences accurately predicted the HLA-A and HLA-B alleles for most subjects in the first cohort. In a later genetic analysis, fewer N-insertions in productive TCRs were reported among donors in an Asian-associated ancestry cluster than the approximately 670-donor mean. A cluster of highly shared sequence variants was judged likely to be a technical artifact of the sequencing pipeline. In a later genetic analysis, a missense DCLRE1C variant was associated with V-gene and J-gene trimming of TCR beta chains, and the association was replicated in an independent cohort. In a later analysis, more than 15,000 TCR beta sequences were associated with specific HLA alleles at a false discovery rate of 0.05.

The germline V gene sets CDR1 to MGHRA and CDR2 to YSYEKL. From its cysteine to its phenylalanine, the CDR3 spans 17 amino acids. Only the CDR3 DNA is retained, 51 bases long and in frame from the first base. The germline ends are 15 bases apart after V is trimmed by 1 base and J by 0 bases. Comment on this clone: It lacks a known antigen. Per-base quality was not reported, and no clone a single base away is much larger than it.

The chain joins TRBV4-1 to TRBJ1-1; perhaps TRBD1 is the D gene, with 5 bases matching. The origin of this receptor is a woman in her late teens or twenties in good health and CMV-seronegative. The sequenced material came from PBMCs. Here is the DNA: TGCGCCAGCAGCCAAGGGGGGGTCGTCTGGATGAACACTGAAGCTTTCTTT. Translation gives CASSQGGVVWMNTEAFF.